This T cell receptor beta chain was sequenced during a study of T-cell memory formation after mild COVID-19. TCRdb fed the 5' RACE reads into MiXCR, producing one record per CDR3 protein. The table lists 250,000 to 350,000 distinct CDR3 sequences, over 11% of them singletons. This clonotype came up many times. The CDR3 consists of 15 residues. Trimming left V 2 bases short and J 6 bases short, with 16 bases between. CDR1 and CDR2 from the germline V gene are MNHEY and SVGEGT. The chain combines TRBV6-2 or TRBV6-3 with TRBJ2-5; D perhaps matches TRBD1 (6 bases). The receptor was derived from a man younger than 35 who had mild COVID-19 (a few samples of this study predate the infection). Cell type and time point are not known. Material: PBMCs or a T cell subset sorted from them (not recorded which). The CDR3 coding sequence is TGTGCCAGCAGTTACATTCACACAGGGAAGAAGACCCAGTACTTC. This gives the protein CASSYIHTGKKTQYF.